This T cell receptor (beta chain) stems from a study of cytomegalovirus exposure and HLA in healthy donors. Study-wide context: Researchers found that roughly 81% of 350 to 500 genotyped donors fell within the Caucasian-associated ancestry cluster.

V dropped 0 bases and J dropped 8 bases, with 7 bases sitting between them. In germline, CDR1 is GTSNPN, CDR2 SVGIG (reference sequence). The CDR3 spans 11 residues. This clone was observed a few times. The primer mix had 60 Vbeta and 13 Jbeta primers. How the authors handled the data: About 10 million shared chains were among the approximately 87 million unique TCR beta chains that a later analysis counted. Profiled with immunoSEQ multiplex PCR; TCRdb holds only in-frame clones, not every one. V, J and clone size derive from that table, while D and trimming were established from the DNA sequence. The repertoire consists of roughly 260,000 clones, with approximately 84% occurring once and the leading ten covering roughly 2%.

Sequencing used PBMCs. This chain links TRBV30 with TRBJ1-1; no reliable D call. The TCR was taken from a woman between 35 and 50 years old in good health and CMV-seropositive. The CDR3 sequence: CAWSVKLEAFF. The CDR3 bases are TGTGCCTGGAGTGTAAAACTCGAAGCTTTCTTT.